Listed below are T cell receptor beta chains from one sample, sequenced in a study of T-cell memory formation after mild COVID-19. MiXCR, run by TCRdb on the 5' RACE reads, gives a single entry per CDR3 protein. The sample holds hundreds of thousands of distinct CDR3 sequences, roughly 18% seen once. The sample was PBMCs or a T cell subset sorted from them (not recorded which). These receptors originate from an adult woman who had mild COVID-19 (a few samples of this study predate the infection). Cell type and time point are not known. The CDR3 runs from the conserved cysteine through the conserved F or W. Only part of the rows carry a size: once, few, many, or a class if the clone is expanded.

cdr3_aa: CSARVDYEQYF; v_call: TRBV29-1; clone_size: .
cdr3_aa: CASSYEAVGTGESQETQYF; v_call: TRBV6-5; clone_size: many
cdr3_aa: CASSMGQGRGLETQYF; v_call: TRBV21-1; clone_size: few
cdr3_aa: CASSLALGRRTVSNTGELFF; v_call: TRBV5-1; clone_size: few
cdr3_aa: CASTLPSGGGNEQFF; v_call: TRBV6-1; clone_size: few
cdr3_aa: CASAYGETDTQYF; v_call: TRBV6-2/TRBV6-3; clone_size: .
cdr3_aa: CASTQEGSSYEQYF; v_call: TRBV5-4; clone_size: .
cdr3_aa: CASSPRGDNEQFF; v_call: TRBV11-3; clone_size: few
cdr3_aa: CASSPPAGGRGTEAFF; v_call: TRBV18; clone_size: few
cdr3_aa: CSVAVRFNYGYTF; v_call: TRBV29-1; clone_size: few
cdr3_aa: CASSFPLAGVGEQFF; v_call: TRBV12-3/TRBV12-4; clone_size: few
cdr3_aa: CASSLPPGAGSGQFF; v_call: TRBV7-2; clone_size: many
cdr3_aa: CASSLIGVSGSGTDTQYF; v_call: TRBV7-2; clone_size: few
cdr3_aa: CASSRPPDSPNTEAFF; v_call: TRBV6-6; clone_size: few
cdr3_aa: CASSHRDRGHEQYF; v_call: TRBV7-9; clone_size: .
cdr3_aa: CASSQGSSGPSTDTQYF; v_call: TRBV5-1; clone_size: few
cdr3_aa: CATSPGSRYEQYF; v_call: TRBV24-1; clone_size: few
cdr3_aa: CASSFSGLANSPLHF; v_call: TRBV7-2; clone_size: .
cdr3_aa: CASSQAHPSGLQGEQFF; v_call: TRBV3-1; clone_size: .
cdr3_aa: CASSLSAGGPDTQYF; v_call: TRBV7-9; clone_size: .
cdr3_aa: CASSFGGSSGNYNEQFF; v_call: TRBV7-2; clone_size: few
cdr3_aa: CASMHRLAGGIKSSYNEQFF; v_call: TRBV12-3/TRBV12-4; clone_size: .
cdr3_aa: CASSETGTGLNTEAFF; v_call: TRBV2; clone_size: many
cdr3_aa: CASSSQGISNQPQHF; v_call: TRBV6-2/TRBV6-3; clone_size: few
cdr3_aa: CASSSASLDRGYGYTF; v_call: TRBV5-1; clone_size: .
cdr3_aa: CSARPLRDRRETQYF; v_call: TRBV20-1; clone_size: .
cdr3_aa: CSTPGGPSTDTQYF; v_call: TRBV29-1; clone_size: few
cdr3_aa: CASSSPGFQHEKLFF; v_call: TRBV7-9; clone_size: .
cdr3_aa: CASSPGQGSSYNEQFF; v_call: TRBV7-9; clone_size: .
cdr3_aa: CASSGTSNTGELFF; v_call: TRBV5-1; clone_size: many
cdr3_aa: CATSPHSGANVLTF; v_call: TRBV24-1; clone_size: .
cdr3_aa: CASRVGHSQPQHF; v_call: TRBV2; clone_size: .
cdr3_aa: CASSLSSATAAREGTDTQYF; v_call: TRBV7-9; clone_size: .
cdr3_aa: CATTRQGASQETQYF; v_call: TRBV24-1; clone_size: .
cdr3_aa: CAIKPSGGPYEQYF; v_call: TRBV10-3; clone_size: .
cdr3_aa: CASSQYGDPSYEQYF; v_call: TRBV3-1; clone_size: .
cdr3_aa: CASGSSGWETEAFF; v_call: TRBV7-9; clone_size: .
cdr3_aa: CSASDPRGLFF; v_call: TRBV20-1; clone_size: .